This T cell receptor beta chain was obtained from a study of blood T cell repertoires in COVID-19. Across the whole study: Sample material is recorded as cDNA or gDNA derived from T cells, B-cell-depleted T cells, or PBMCs.

The authors' processing: Amplified reference gene primers provided the basis for estimating nucleated cell counts. Data came from immunoSEQ multiplex PCR; TCRdb stores just in-frame clones and leaves some out. V and J calls and clone size are those listed in that table; D and trimming were worked out from the DNA. In the table there are under 150,000 clones, 70% to 90% of which are singletons. This TCR was sampled from a woman between 50 and 59 years old with acute or convalescent COVID-19. Sequencing was carried out using peripheral blood.

The CDR3, as DNA: TGTGCCAGCAGCCGGGCCGGGACAGGGTCGAATGAGCAGTTCTTC. This codes for CASSRAGTGSNEQFF. The V call is TRBV9, the J call TRBJ2-1, with TRBD1 matching over 9 bases. Germline V gives CDR1 SGDLS, CDR2 YYNGEE. Trimming cost V 4 bases and J 7 bases; bases outside gene matches: 9. The CDR3 is made up of 15 amino acids.